A single TCR beta chain is shown here with its context. This CDR3 is 17 amino acids long. V gave up 5 bases and J gave up 0 bases, with 19 bases separating them. Germline V gene sequence: CDR1 ENHRY, CDR2 SYGVKD. This sample is part of a study of shared clonotypes between healthy human individuals. Sequenced by immunoSEQ multiplex PCR; TCRdb stores in-frame clones only, minus some. The sample consists of over a million clones, approximately 70% of them appearing once. The chain couples TRBV10-3 to TRBJ1-2; D uncertain. Sequenced material: memory CD4+ T cells sorted from blood. As to subset: CD45RA-negative fraction. The sequence was collected from a man younger than 35 in good health. CDR3 coding DNA: TGTGCCATCAGTCAACCTTCCCTTGGGGAAGCTAACTATGGCTACACCTTC. It encodes CAISQPSLGEANYGYTF.